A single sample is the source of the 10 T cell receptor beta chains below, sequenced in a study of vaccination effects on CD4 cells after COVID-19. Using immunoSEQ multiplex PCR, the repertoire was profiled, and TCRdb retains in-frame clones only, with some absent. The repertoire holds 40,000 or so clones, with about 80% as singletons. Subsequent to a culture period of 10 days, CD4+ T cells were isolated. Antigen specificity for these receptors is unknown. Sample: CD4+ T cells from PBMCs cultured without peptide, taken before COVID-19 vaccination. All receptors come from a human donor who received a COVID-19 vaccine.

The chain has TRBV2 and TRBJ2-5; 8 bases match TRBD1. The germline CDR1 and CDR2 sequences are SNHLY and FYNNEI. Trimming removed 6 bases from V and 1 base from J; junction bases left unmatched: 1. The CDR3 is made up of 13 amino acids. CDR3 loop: CASSGQGQETQYF. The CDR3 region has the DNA TGTGCCAGCAGCGGACAGGGCCAAGAGACCCAGTACTTC. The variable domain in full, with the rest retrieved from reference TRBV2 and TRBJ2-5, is EPEVTQTPSHQVTQMGQEVILRCVPISNHLYFYWYRQILGQKVEFLVSFYNNEISEKSEIFDDQFSVERPDGSNFTLKIRSTKLEDSAMYFCASSGQGQETQYFGPGTRLLVL.

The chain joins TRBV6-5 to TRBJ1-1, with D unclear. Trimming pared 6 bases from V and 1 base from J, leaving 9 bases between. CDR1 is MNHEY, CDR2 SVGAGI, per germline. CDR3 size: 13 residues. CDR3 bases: TGTGCCAGCAGCTCGAGACCGAACACTGAAGCTTTCTTT. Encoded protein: CASSSRPNTEAFF.

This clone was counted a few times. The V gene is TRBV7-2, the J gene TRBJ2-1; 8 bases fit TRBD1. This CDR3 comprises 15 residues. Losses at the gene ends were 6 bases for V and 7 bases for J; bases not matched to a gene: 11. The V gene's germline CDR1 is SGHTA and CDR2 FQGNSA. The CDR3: CASSSGQGGLNEQFF. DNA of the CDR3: TGTGCCAGCAGTTCAGGACAGGGAGGCCTGAATGAGCAGTTCTTC.

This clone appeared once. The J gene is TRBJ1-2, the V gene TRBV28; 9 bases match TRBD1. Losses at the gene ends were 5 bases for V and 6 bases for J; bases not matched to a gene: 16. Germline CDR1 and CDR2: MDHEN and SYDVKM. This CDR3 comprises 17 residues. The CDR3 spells CASSQPDTGGKDNGYTF. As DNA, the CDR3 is TGTGCCAGCAGTCAGCCCGATACAGGGGGCAAAGATAATGGCTACACCTTC.

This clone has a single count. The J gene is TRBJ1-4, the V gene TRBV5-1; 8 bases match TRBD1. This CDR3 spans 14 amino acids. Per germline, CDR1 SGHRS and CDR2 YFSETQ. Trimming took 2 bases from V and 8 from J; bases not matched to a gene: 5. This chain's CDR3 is CASSLQGEEEKLFF. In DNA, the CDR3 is TGCGCCAGCAGCTTACAGGGGGAAGAGGAAAAACTGTTTTTT.

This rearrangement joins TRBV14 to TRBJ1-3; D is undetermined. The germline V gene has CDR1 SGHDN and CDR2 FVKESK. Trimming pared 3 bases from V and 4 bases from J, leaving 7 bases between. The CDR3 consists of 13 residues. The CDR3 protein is CASSHGLGNTIYF. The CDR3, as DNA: TGTGCCAGCAGCCATGGGCTGGGAAACACCATATATTTT. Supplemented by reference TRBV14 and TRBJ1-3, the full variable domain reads EAGVTQFPSHSVIEKGQTVTLRCDPISGHDNLYWYRRVMGKEIKFLLHFVKESKQDESGMPNNRFLAERTGGTYSTLKVQPAELEDSGVYFCASSHGLGNTIYFGEGSWLTVV.

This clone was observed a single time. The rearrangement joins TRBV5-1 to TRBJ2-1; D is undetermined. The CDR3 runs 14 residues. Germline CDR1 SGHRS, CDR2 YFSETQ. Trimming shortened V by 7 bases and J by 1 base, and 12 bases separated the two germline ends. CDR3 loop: CASGAAQSYNEQFF. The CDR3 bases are TGCGCCAGCGGTGCGGCGCAGTCCTACAATGAGCAGTTCTTC.

CDR3 DNA sequence: TGTGCCAGCAGTTTATCGTTCGCTGGGACAGGGGGAGTCCAGCCCCAGCATTTT. Protein product: CASSLSFAGTGGVQPQHF. V is TRBV27 and J is TRBJ1-5; 11 bases are shared with TRBD1. V shed 0 bases and J 7 bases; nucleotides not matched to a gene: 11. Germline-derived CDR1 and CDR2 are MNHEY and SMNVEV (reference sequence). This CDR3 contains 18 residues.

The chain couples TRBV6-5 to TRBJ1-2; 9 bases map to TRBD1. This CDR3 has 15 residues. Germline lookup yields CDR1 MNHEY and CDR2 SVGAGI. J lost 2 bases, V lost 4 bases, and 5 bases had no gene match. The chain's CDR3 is CASSSTGTGNYGYTF. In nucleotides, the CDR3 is TGTGCCAGCAGTTCAACCGGGACAGGGAACTATGGCTACACCTTC.

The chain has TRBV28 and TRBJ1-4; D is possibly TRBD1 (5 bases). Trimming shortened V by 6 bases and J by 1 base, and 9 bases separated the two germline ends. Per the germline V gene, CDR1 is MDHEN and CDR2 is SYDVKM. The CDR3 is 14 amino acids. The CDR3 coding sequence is TGTGCCAGCAGCAAGACAGAAACTAATGAAAAACTGTTTTTT. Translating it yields CASSKTETNEKLFF. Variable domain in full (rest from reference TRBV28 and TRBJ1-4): DVKVTQSSRYLVKRTGEKVFLECVQDMDHENMFWYRQDPGLGLRLIYFSYDVKMKEKGDIPEGYSVSREKKERFSLILESASTNQTSMYLCASSKTETNEKLFFGSGTQLSVL.